Only one count was recorded for the clone carrying this TCR beta chain. Its matching antigen is unknown. The sample originates from a study of cytomegalovirus exposure and HLA in healthy donors. Notes on the study in general: In a later analysis, a missense DCLRE1C variant was linked to TCR beta V- and J-gene trimming. It was 150 to 200 TCR beta chains that were listed as cytomegalovirus-associated.

Primers included in the PCR were 60 Vbeta and 13 Jbeta primers. The protocol was immunoSEQ multiplex PCR, while the TCRdb copy is restricted to in-frame clones and leaves out a portion. The sample lists about 130,000 clones; 70% to 80% were seen once. The germline V gene encodes CDR1 MNHEY and CDR2 SMNVEV (reference sequence). The V and J ends lost 5 bases and 5 bases respectively, with 12 bases between them. The CDR3 covers 13 residues. The sample taken for sequencing was PBMCs. J is TRBJ1-2 and V is TRBV27; D is perhaps TRBD1 (5 bases). The receptor was isolated from a man aged 40-49 years in good health and CMV-seropositive. Here the CDR3 reads CASSGGTEYGYTF. CDR3 DNA sequence: TGTGCCAGCAGTGGCGGGACGGAGTATGGCTACACCTTC.